The 24 T cell receptor beta chains below come from one sample, sequenced in a study of CD8+ T cells in alopecia areata. Sequencing templates came from extracted RNA that was reverse transcribed into cDNA. Profiling relied on immunoSEQ multiplex PCR, and the TCRdb table lists in-frame clones only, not all of them. The sample carries 4,000 to 4,500 clones, around 63% recorded once. Treatment: oral pan-JAK inhibitor, 5-10 mg twice daily. Collected material from alopecia areata patients comprised lesional scalp punch biopsies and peripheral blood. Sample: skin, taken at week 4, from a patient treated with tofacitinib. These TCRs come from a human donor with alopecia areata.

The chain uses TRBV13 and TRBJ2-1; 7 positions agree with TRBD2. Germline trimming cut 5 bases from V and 8 bases from J; bases unmatched to any gene: 9. CDR1 and CDR2 from the germline V gene are PRHDT and FYEKMQ (reference sequence). This CDR3 is built from 14 residues. CDR3 nucleotides: TGTGCCAGCAGCCTTAGCGGAGCGGGGCATGAGCAGTTCTTC. Amino acid sequence: CASSLSGAGHEQFF.

A single count supports this clone. The chain joins TRBV28 to TRBJ2-7; the D is unclear. The length of the CDR3 is 11 residues. The V end lost 5 bases, the J end lost 7 bases, and 9 bases lay between the germline ends. Germline CDR1 is MDHEN and CDR2 is SYDVKM. The chain's CDR3 is CASSLNFEQYF. Written as DNA, the CDR3 is TGTGCCAGCAGTCTTAACTTTGAGCAGTACTTC.

The V call is TRBV6-5, the J call TRBJ2-7; TRBD1 matches 8 bases. This CDR3 is built from 16 residues. Germline loops: CDR1 MNHEY, CDR2 SVGAGI. The ends lost 4 bases at V and 2 bases at J; junction bases unmatched: 10. The CDR3 sequence: CASSFPRTGNPYEQYF. The DNA for the CDR3 is TGTGCCAGCAGTTTTCCGCGGACAGGGAACCCCTACGAGCAGTACTTC.

This clone has a handful of counts. This chain links TRBV27 with TRBJ2-3, with D maybe TRBD1 (6 bases). The germline V and J ends were trimmed by 5 bases and 6 bases, with 12 bases remaining between them. CDR3 size: 13 residues. Germline CDR1 is MNHEY and CDR2 is SMNVEV (reference sequence). The chain's CDR3 is CASSLWGHDTQYF. The CDR3 DNA sequence: TGTGCCAGCAGTCTCTGGGGGCACGATACGCAGTATTTT.

V and J are TRBV2 and TRBJ2-2, with D unclear. CDR1 SNHLY and CDR2 FYNNEI come from the germline V gene. Trimming left V 3 bases short and J 0 bases short, with 14 bases between. The CDR3 spans 17 residues. CDR3 protein: CASSEVGTQSNTGELFF. The CDR3 DNA follows: TGTGCCAGCAGTGAGGTGGGCACCCAATCGAACACCGGGGAGCTGTTTTTT.

This chain links TRBV6-5 with TRBJ1-2; D is unresolved. Trimming cost V 7 bases and J 8 bases, with 20 bases left between them. Germline CDR1 and CDR2: MNHEY and SVGAGI. The CDR3 covers 14 residues. The DNA for the CDR3 is TGTGCCAGCACTGAAGGCGGCAGCTTTGGGGGCTACACCTTC. It encodes CASTEGGSFGGYTF.

In this sample, this clone turned up once. The chain employs TRBV29-1 and TRBJ2-7; 10 bases fit TRBD1. The germline CDR1 and CDR2 sequences are SQVTM and ANQGSEA. The trim removed 4 bases at V and 4 bases at J, leaving 13 bases unmatched. CDR3 size: 16 residues. CDR3 coding DNA: TGCAGCGTTGGATTAGGGTACCCGGGACAGGGGTACGAGCAGTACTTC. Protein: CSVGLGYPGQGYEQYF.

This clone was seen a few times. The rearrangement links TRBV29-1 to TRBJ2-5, with TRBD2 matching over 11 bases. Germline CDR1 reads SQVTM; CDR2 reads ANQGSEA. V shed 6 bases, J shed 3 bases, and the junction held 6 bases outside the gene matches. The CDR3 length is 14 residues. The CDR3 loop is CSVVPSGRKETQYF. The CDR3 DNA follows: TGCAGCGTCGTACCTAGCGGGAGGAAAGAGACCCAGTACTTC.

The V gene is TRBV9, the J gene TRBJ2-5; D may be TRBD2 (6 bases). Deletions cut 3 bases from V and 2 bases from J, with 11 bases between. CDR1 is SGDLS and CDR2 is YYNGEE in the germline V gene. This CDR3 is built from 14 residues. The CDR3 bases are TGTGCCAGCAGCGACCGGGACTCACAAGAGACCCAGTACTTC. It yields the protein CASSDRDSQETQYF.

This clone was counted only a few times. The V call is TRBV29-1, the J call TRBJ2-2; 9 positions agree with TRBD1. Germline loops: CDR1 SQVTM, CDR2 ANQGSEA. V shed 6 bases, J shed 4 bases, and the junction held 6 bases outside the gene matches. This CDR3 has 14 amino acids. CDR3 nucleotide sequence: TGCAGCGTAGGGGGACAGGGAATCACCGGGGAGCTGTTTTTT. Translating gives CSVGGQGITGELFF.

The CDR3 sequence is CASSFHMKTGELFF. The CDR3 DNA is TGCGCCAGCAGTTTTCACATGAAGACCGGGGAGCTGTTTTTT. The genes are TRBV5-1 and TRBJ2-2; no clear D. The ends were cut back, 5 bases at V and 5 bases at J, with 13 bases in the middle. Germline CDR1 SGHRS, CDR2 YFSETQ. The CDR3 length is 14 residues. The full variable domain, its missing parts supplied by reference TRBV5-1 and TRBJ2-2, is KAGVTQTPRYLIKTRGQQVTLSCSPISGHRSVSWYQQTPGQGLQFLFEYFSETQRNKGNFPGRFSGRQFSNSRSEMNVSTLELGDSALYLCASSFHMKTGELFFGEGSRLTVL.

This rearrangement joins TRBV25-1 to TRBJ1-2; the D gene is possibly TRBD1 (5 bases). The V and J ends lost 2 bases and 7 bases respectively, with 17 bases between them. Germline V gene data show CDR1 as MGHDK and CDR2 as SYGVNS. The length of the CDR3 is 15 residues. The CDR3 protein is CASSERSSGVGGYTF. The DNA for the CDR3 is TGTGCCAGCAGTGAACGCTCATCGGGGGTCGGTGGCTACACCTTC.

The chain joins TRBV30 to TRBJ2-7; D is possibly TRBD2 (7 bases). CDR3 length: 15 residues. V shed 7 bases and J shed 3 bases, with 22 bases lying between them. From germline, CDR1 is GTSNPN and CDR2 SVGIG (reference sequence). The CDR3 spells CASLGGGARGYEQYF. DNA for the CDR3: TGTGCCTCGCTCGGCGGGGGCGCGAGAGGCTACGAGCAGTACTTC. Combining the CDR3 with reference TRBV30 and TRBJ2-7 gives the whole variable domain SQTIHQWPATLVQPVGSPLSLECTVEGTSNPNLYWYRQAAGRGLQLLFYSVGIGQISSEVPQNLSASRPQDRQFILSSKKLLLSDSGFYLCASLGGGARGYEQYFGPGTRLTVT.

The CDR3 sequence: CASSLVGDGSYEQYF. In DNA form, the CDR3 reads TGCGCCAGCAGCTTGGTCGGAGACGGCTCCTACGAGCAGTACTTC. The V gene is TRBV5-1, the J gene TRBJ2-7; D gene ambiguous. Germline-derived CDR1 and CDR2 are SGHRS and YFSETQ. The V gene lost 0 bases and the J gene lost 0 bases, with 10 bases spanning the gap. This CDR3 is 15 amino acids long.

The chain recombines TRBV5-5 with TRBJ1-4, with a tentative D call TRBD1 (5 bases). The CDR3 loop spans 14 amino acids. Germline-derived CDR1 and CDR2 are SGHKS and YYEKEE (reference sequence). The V end was cut by 4 bases, the J end by 7 bases, with 14 bases between. The CDR3 spells CASSGGFRGEKLFF. The CDR3 DNA reads as TGTGCCAGCAGCGGGGGGTTTCGTGGTGAAAAACTGTTTTTT.

This chain joins TRBV19 and TRBJ2-1, with D maybe TRBD2 (6 bases). The CDR3 runs to 15 residues. The V gene lost 5 bases and the J gene lost 2 bases, with 13 bases spanning the gap. The germline V gene has CDR1 LNHDA and CDR2 SQIVND (reference sequence). In DNA form, the CDR3 reads TGTGCCAGTAGTCGGGGCGGGGTTCCCTACAATGAGCAGTTCTTC. Its translation is CASSRGGVPYNEQFF.

V gene TRBV5-6 combines with J gene TRBJ1-1; D is uncertain. Trimming stripped 4 bases from V and 1 base from J, with 8 bases between. This CDR3 region has 13 residues. In germline, CDR1 is SGHDT, CDR2 YYEEEE. CDR3 region: CASSLRGNTEAFF. The CDR3 region has the DNA TGTGCCAGCAGCCTTCGGGGGAACACTGAAGCTTTCTTT.

The genes are TRBV6-8 and TRBJ2-3, with 8 bases that match TRBD2. V shed 6 bases, J shed 4 bases, and the junction held 12 bases outside the gene matches. The germline V gene has CDR1 MNHGY and CDR2 SAAAGT. This CDR3 is 16 amino acids long. The CDR3: CASSRPQGAGADTQYF. The DNA for the CDR3 is TGTGCCAGCAGCCGACCCCAGGGAGCGGGAGCAGATACGCAGTATTTT.

The genes are TRBV14 and TRBJ2-1; 9 bases line up with TRBD2. Germline-derived CDR1 and CDR2 are SGHDN and FVKESK. V was clipped by 4 bases and J by 10 bases; unmatched bases: 20. This CDR3 is 18 amino acids long. The CDR3 DNA follows: TGTGCCAGCAGCCTGATCCATGGGGCTAGCGGGATCCGGGGGGAGCAGTTCTTC. It yields the protein CASSLIHGASGIRGEQFF.

This clone showed up just a few times. This chain links TRBV6-1 with TRBJ2-1; 10 bases are shared with TRBD2. Unmatched junction bases numbered 11, after V lost 3 bases and J lost 9 bases. The CDR3 is 16 residues long. Germline V lookup: CDR1 MNHNS, CDR2 SASEGT. CDR3 in DNA: TGTGCCAGCAGTGACGGAGCGGGAGGGCGCTTTGTTGAGCAGTTCTTC. Amino acid sequence: CASSDGAGGRFVEQFF.

V gene TRBV9 combines with J gene TRBJ1-4; 8 bases agree with TRBD1. The CDR3 spans 16 residues. The V gene's germline CDR1 is SGDLS and CDR2 YYNGEE. J lost 6 bases, V lost 0 bases, and 7 bases had no gene match. CDR3 DNA: TGTGCCAGCAGCGTAGGAAACGCAGGGGGCTATGAAAAACTGTTTTTT. Protein sequence: CASSVGNAGGYEKLFF.

This chain joins TRBV7-2 and TRBJ2-7; a possible D gene is TRBD1 (6 bases). V lost 5 bases and J 3 bases, leaving 14 bases between the germline ends. The germline V gene has CDR1 SGHTA and CDR2 FQGNSA. This CDR3 is built from 14 residues. The CDR3 here is CASSAGAPLYEQYF. CDR3 DNA sequence: TGTGCCAGCAGCGCAGGGGCCCCCCTCTACGAGCAGTACTTC.

V usage is TRBV6-6 and J usage is TRBJ2-6; D is ambiguous. Between the trimmed V and J ends, which lost 3 bases and 0 bases, there was a span of 3 bases. This CDR3 has 14 residues. CDR1 is MNHNY, CDR2 SVGAGI, per germline (reference sequence). CDR3 amino acids: CASSYSSGANVLTF. Here the CDR3 DNA reads TGTGCCAGCAGTTATAGCTCTGGGGCCAACGTCCTGACTTTC.

The genes are TRBV7-6 and TRBJ2-7; a weak D match, TRBD1 (6 bases). Trimming pared 4 bases from V and 0 bases from J, leaving 10 bases between. The CDR3 covers 14 residues. Germline CDR1 is SGHVS and CDR2 is FNYEAQ. The CDR3 here is CASSSRQDSYEQYF. The CDR3 region has the DNA TGTGCCAGCAGCTCAAGACAGGACTCCTACGAGCAGTACTTC. Full variable domain (remainder filled in from reference TRBV7-6 and TRBJ2-7): GAGVSQSPRYKVTKRGQDVALRCDPISGHVSLYWYRQALGQGPEFLTYFNYEAQQDKSGLPNDRFSAERPEGSISTLTIQRTEQRDSAMYRCASSSRQDSYEQYFGPGTRLTVT.